This section outlines one T cell receptor (beta chain) sequence together with its context. This sample was included in a study of blood T cell repertoires in COVID-19. CDR1 is SGHDT, CDR2 YYEEEE, per germline. The ends lost 4 bases at V and 4 bases at J; junction bases unmatched: 9. CDR3 size: 15 residues. Per the study methods: Quantification of nucleated cells was approximated via reference gene primer amplification. TCRdb's copy holds only in-frame clones and misses some; the assay was immunoSEQ multiplex PCR. That table supplies the V and J calls and clone size; D and trimming were determined from the DNA. The sample yields over 200,000 clones, about 89% seen once.

This TCR was sampled from a man in his fifties or sixties who had recovered from COVID-19. The sample was peripheral blood. The rearrangement links TRBV5-6 to TRBJ1-1; 8 nucleotides agree with TRBD1. CDR3 sequence: CASSGTGRGPTEAFF. The DNA for the CDR3 is TGTGCCAGCAGCGGGACAGGCCGAGGGCCCACTGAAGCTTTCTTT.